This paragraph reports one TCR beta chain. Antigen: not known. Every donor had blood drawn once into heparin, approximately 0.11 L on average. The sample belongs to a study of beta chain features in type 1 diabetes. General study findings and limits: Junctions at VDJ sites from type 1 diabetes patients had fewer insertions and more deletions. Possibly, sequencing cDNA over-represented cells that had high TCR expression levels.

V gave up 0 bases and J gave up 3 bases; unmatched junction bases: 13. Germline CDR1 and CDR2: SGHNT and YYREEE (reference sequence). The CDR3 totals 18 residues. Reverse transcription of all isolated RNA meant that expressed TCRB transcripts were sequenced. The protocol was immunoSEQ multiplex PCR, while the TCRdb copy is restricted to in-frame clones and leaves out a portion. Among roughly 130,000 clones listed, approximately 9.2% were seen once. The V call is TRBV5-4, the J call TRBJ2-7; 9 positions agree with TRBD1. Sequencing was performed on central memory CD4+ T cells from blood. The TCR originated in a man aged 18 to 30 in good health. The CDR3 spells CASSLEIFGRDRDYEQYF. CDR3 DNA: TGTGCCAGCAGCTTGGAGATCTTTGGGCGGGACAGGGACTACGAGCAGTACTTC.